Below are 29 T cell receptor beta chains sequenced from a single sample in a study of CXCR3-negative and CXCR3-positive naive CD8 T cells. In preparing the TRB cDNA libraries, 5' RACE with UMI labels was used. After re-calling the 5' RACE reads, TCRdb lists one entry per CDR3 protein, DNA absent. The ten top clones account for 0.95% to 1.4%, within a sample of roughly 86,000 distinct CDR3 sequences. Source material: naive CXCR3- CD8+ T cells from blood. This sample's subset: CD45RO-CCR7+CD27+CD95- naive CD8+ T cells lacking CXCR3 (TNR3-). The receptors here all came from a human donor in good health. Some clones in this sample may be carry-over from other donors' samples.

The V and J genes are TRBV11-2 and TRBJ2-7; the D call from TCRdb, TRBD2, cannot be confirmed without DNA. The V gene's germline CDR1 is SGHAT and CDR2 FQNNGV. This CDR3 spans 17 amino acids. This chain's CDR3 is CASSLLREPAGSNEQYF.

The chain employs TRBV6-6 and TRBJ2-2; TCRdb returns TRBD1, unconfirmable since there is no DNA. Germline assignment: CDR1 MNHNY and CDR2 SVGAGI (reference sequence). The CDR3 sequence is 16 residues long. The CDR3 loop is CASSTWTGTNTGELFF.

CDR3 region: CASSFTNNYGYTF. The chain combines TRBV27 with TRBJ1-2. This CDR3 contains 13 residues. CDR1 and CDR2 (germline): MNHEY, SMNVEV (reference sequence).

This rearrangement joins TRBV5-5 to TRBJ2-7; TCRdb selects TRBD1, and the lack of DNA leaves this call unchecked. The CDR3 totals 14 residues. Germline values: CDR1 SGHKS, CDR2 YYEKEE (reference sequence). CDR3 protein: CASRGTGDTYGQYF.

This CDR3 reads CASSSGDGALEQFF. The chain employs TRBV11-3 and TRBJ2-1; no DNA is available, so the TRBD2 call from TCRdb remains unchecked. CDR1 is SGHNT, CDR2 YENEEA, per germline. CDR3 size: 14 residues.

The rearrangement joins TRBV7-6 to TRBJ2-3; TCRdb designates TRBD2, a call that cannot be tested without DNA. The CDR3 sequence is 17 residues long. CDR1 and CDR2 (germline): SGHVS, FNYEAQ. CDR3 in amino acids: CASSLDPRGTSTDTQYF.

The chain uses TRBV29-1 and TRBJ2-2. Per the germline V gene, CDR1 is SQVTM and CDR2 is ANQGSEA. The CDR3 is 12 residues long. CDR3: CSAPGNAGELFF.

The chain has TRBV20-1 and TRBJ1-2. The CDR3 sequence is 13 residues long. Germline values: CDR1 DFQATT, CDR2 SNEGSKA (reference sequence). The chain's CDR3 is CSASLGEAYGYTF.

This chain links TRBV6-2 or TRBV6-3 with TRBJ2-3. CDR1 is MNHEY and CDR2 is SVGEGT in the germline V gene. The CDR3 length is 14 residues. The CDR3 loop reads CASSNGVQADTQYF.

This rearrangement joins TRBV21-1 to TRBJ2-1. TRBV21-1 is a listed pseudogene. The CDR3 has 14 residues. This CDR3 reads CASICGDGDNEQFF.

CDR3 in amino acids: CASSSRGTGLFYEQFF. The chain carries TRBV6-6 and TRBJ2-1; TCRdb returns TRBD1, unconfirmable since there is no DNA. The CDR3 loop spans 16 amino acids. Germline V gene data show CDR1 as MNHNY and CDR2 as SVGAGI (reference sequence).

CDR3 amino acids: CSARVGEATAYEQYF. The chain links TRBV20-1 to TRBJ2-7; lacking DNA, the TRBD2 call made by TCRdb goes unchecked. The germline V gene encodes CDR1 DFQATT and CDR2 SNEGSKA (reference sequence). CDR3 size: 15 residues.

The chain recombines TRBV4-1 with TRBJ2-7; TCRdb selects TRBD1, and the lack of DNA leaves this call unchecked. CDR3 length equals 15 residues. CDR1 and CDR2 (germline): MGHRA, YSYEKL. The CDR3 region is CASSLSGTGAGEQYF.

The J gene is TRBJ2-1, the V gene TRBV5-1. This CDR3 region has 13 residues. Germline assignment: CDR1 SGHRS and CDR2 YFSETQ. CDR3 loop: CASSRTSYNEQFF.

The chain employs TRBV7-9 and TRBJ2-7; TCRdb names TRBD2, which stays unverified in the absence of DNA. CDR3 size: 17 residues. Germline loops: CDR1 SEHNR, CDR2 FQNEAQ (reference sequence). The CDR3 sequence: CASSLAGGLAVSYEQYF.

The chain uses TRBV29-1 and TRBJ2-7; TCRdb returns TRBD1, unconfirmable since there is no DNA. CDR3 length: 12 amino acids. Per germline, CDR1 SQVTM and CDR2 ANQGSEA. CDR3 residues: CSVDRGRGEQYF.

The chain joins TRBV5-1 to TRBJ2-1; TCRdb outputs TRBD1, but without DNA this stays unchecked. Germline-derived CDR1 and CDR2 are SGHRS and YFSETQ. This CDR3 is 14 amino acids long. CDR3 protein: CASSFGQGYNEQFF. Drawing the rest from reference TRBV5-1 and TRBJ2-1, the complete variable domain is KAGVTQTPRYLIKTRGQQVTLSCSPISGHRSVSWYQQTPGQGLQFLFEYFSETQRNKGNFPGRFSGRQFSNSRSEMNVSTLELGDSALYLCASSFGQGYNEQFFGPGTRLTVL.

This chain links TRBV6-5 with TRBJ1-2; the D gene TCRdb calls, TRBD1, cannot be checked with no DNA. In germline, CDR1 is MNHEY, CDR2 SVGAGI. This CDR3 spans 15 amino acids. The chain's CDR3 is CASSPLQGSNYGYTF.

This rearrangement joins TRBV12-3 or TRBV12-4 to TRBJ2-1; as DNA is missing, the TRBD1 call by TCRdb cannot be tested. The CDR3 sequence is 13 residues long. CDR3 region: CASSLDSINEQFF.

This chain uses TRBV27 with TRBJ2-4; TCRdb selects TRBD1, and the lack of DNA leaves this call unchecked. The CDR3 spans 14 residues. Germline CDR1 MNHEY, CDR2 SMNVEV (reference sequence). This CDR3 is CASSEDTEGNIQHF.

The rearrangement uses TRBV29-1 and TRBJ2-7; the TCRdb D gene call, TRBD2, has no DNA to confirm it. The germline CDR1 and CDR2 sequences are SQVTM and ANQGSEA. The CDR3 runs to 13 residues. CDR3 protein: CSVVGESSYEQYF.

This chain links TRBV19 with TRBJ2-1; the D call from TCRdb, TRBD2, cannot be confirmed without DNA. This CDR3 has 15 residues. The germline gives CDR1 LNHDA, CDR2 SQIVND (reference sequence). The CDR3 loop reads CAASRGLAEYNEQFF.

The rearrangement links TRBV15 to TRBJ2-7. The CDR3 contains 13 residues. Germline V gene sequence: CDR1 LNHNV, CDR2 YYDKDF (reference sequence). This CDR3 is CATSRDLSYEQYF. The complete variable domain, with remaining parts taken from reference TRBV15 and TRBJ2-7, reads DAMVIQNPRYQVTQFGKPVTLSCSQTLNHNVMYWYQQKSSQAPKLLFHYYDKDFNNEADTPDNFQSRRPNTSFCFLDIRSPGLGDTAMYLCATSRDLSYEQYFGPGTRLTVT.

The chain combines TRBV29-1 with TRBJ2-1; TCRdb reports TRBD2, a call that lacks DNA to check it against. This CDR3 is built from 14 residues. Germline V lookup: CDR1 SQVTM, CDR2 ANQGSEA. The CDR3 sequence: CSVEKAGGDNEQFF.

The genes are TRBV20-1 and TRBJ1-1; lacking DNA, the TRBD1 call made by TCRdb goes unchecked. CDR1 and CDR2 from the germline V gene are DFQATT and SNEGSKA (reference sequence). The CDR3 loop spans 13 amino acids. The CDR3 sequence is CSARSPDGVGAFF.

The rearrangement joins TRBV7-8 to TRBJ2-2; checking the TCRdb D call of TRBD2 is not possible without DNA. CDR1 is SGHVS, CDR2 FQNEAQ, per germline. CDR3 length equals 18 residues. CDR3 loop: CASSLAPSGGEHTGELFF.

This chain joins TRBV4-1 and TRBJ2-1; TCRdb outputs TRBD1, but without DNA this stays unchecked. Germline assignment: CDR1 MGHRA and CDR2 YSYEKL. CDR3 size: 15 residues. CDR3 sequence reads: CASSPVAGSYNEQFF.

The chain joins TRBV7-9 to TRBJ1-2; there is no DNA to check the TCRdb D call of TRBD1. CDR1 and CDR2 from the germline V gene are SEHNR and FQNEAQ (reference sequence). This CDR3 region has 12 residues. The CDR3 sequence: CASSLEGNGCTF.

The chain recombines TRBV24-1 with TRBJ2-1; lacking DNA, the TRBD2 call made by TCRdb goes unchecked. The CDR3 is made up of 13 amino acids. Germline V CDR1 and CDR2: KGHDR, SFDVKD. The CDR3 spells CATRVAGGNEQFF.